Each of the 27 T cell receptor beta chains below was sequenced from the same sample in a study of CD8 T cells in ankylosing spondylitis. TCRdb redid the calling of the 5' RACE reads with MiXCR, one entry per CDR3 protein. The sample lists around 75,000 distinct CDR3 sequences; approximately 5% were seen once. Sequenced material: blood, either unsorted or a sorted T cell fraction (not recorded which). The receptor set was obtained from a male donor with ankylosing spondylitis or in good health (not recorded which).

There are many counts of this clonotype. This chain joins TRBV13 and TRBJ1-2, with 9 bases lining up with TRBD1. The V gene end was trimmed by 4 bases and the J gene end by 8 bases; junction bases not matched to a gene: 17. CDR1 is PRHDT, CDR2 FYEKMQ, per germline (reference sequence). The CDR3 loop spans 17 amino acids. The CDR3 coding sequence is TGTGCCAGCAGCTCCCGGGACAGGGCCGTTGTCTTGTACGGCTACACCTTC. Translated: CASSSRDRAVVLYGYTF.

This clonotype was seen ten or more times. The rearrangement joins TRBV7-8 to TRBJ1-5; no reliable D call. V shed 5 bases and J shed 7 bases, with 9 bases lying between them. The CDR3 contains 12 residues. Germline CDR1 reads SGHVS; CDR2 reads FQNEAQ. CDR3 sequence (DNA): TGTGCCAGCAGCGGGAGCGGGCAGCCCCAGCATTTT. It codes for CASSGSGQPQHF. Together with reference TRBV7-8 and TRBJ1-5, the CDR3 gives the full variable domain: GAGVSQSPRYKVAKRGQDVALRCDPISGHVSLFWYQQALGQGPEFLTYFQNEAQLDKSGLPSDRFFAERPEGSVSTLKIQRTQQEDSAVYLCASSGSGQPQHFGDGTRLSIL.

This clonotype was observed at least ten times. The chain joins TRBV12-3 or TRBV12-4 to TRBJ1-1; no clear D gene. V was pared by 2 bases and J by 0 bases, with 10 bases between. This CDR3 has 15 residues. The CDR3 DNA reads TGTGCCAGCAGTTTAATTGCCAGGATGAACACTGAAGCTTTCTTT. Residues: CASSLIARMNTEAFF.

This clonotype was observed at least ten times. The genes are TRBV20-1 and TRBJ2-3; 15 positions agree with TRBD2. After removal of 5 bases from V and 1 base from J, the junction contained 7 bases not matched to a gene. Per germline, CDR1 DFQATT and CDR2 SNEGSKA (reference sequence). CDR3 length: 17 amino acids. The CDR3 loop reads CSAPGLAGGGGTDTQYF. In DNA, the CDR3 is TGCAGTGCTCCGGGACTAGCGGGGGGCGGGGGCACAGATACGCAGTATTTT.

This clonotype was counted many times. This CDR3 is CASSEGGVGFF. For the CDR3, the DNA is TGTGCCAGCAGTGAAGGAGGGGTGGGTTTCTTT. V gene TRBV25-1 combines with J gene TRBJ1-1, with D possibly being TRBD1 (5 bases). The germline V gene has CDR1 MGHDK and CDR2 SYGVNS. The CDR3 length is 11 residues. The V gene lost 2 bases and the J gene lost 13 bases, with 11 bases spanning the gap.

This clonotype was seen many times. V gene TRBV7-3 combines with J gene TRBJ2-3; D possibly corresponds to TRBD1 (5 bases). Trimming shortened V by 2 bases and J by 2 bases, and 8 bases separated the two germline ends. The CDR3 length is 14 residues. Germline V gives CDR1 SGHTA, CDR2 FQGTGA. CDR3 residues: CASSLGRVTDTQYF. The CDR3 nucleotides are TGTGCCAGCAGCTTAGGCAGGGTCACAGATACGCAGTATTTT.

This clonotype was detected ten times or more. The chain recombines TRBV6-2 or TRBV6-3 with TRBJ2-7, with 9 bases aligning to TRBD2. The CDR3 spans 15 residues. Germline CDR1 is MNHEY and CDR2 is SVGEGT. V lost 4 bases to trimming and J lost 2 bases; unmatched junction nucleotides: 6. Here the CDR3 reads CASSSGTSRPYEQYF. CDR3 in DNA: TGTGCCAGCAGTTCCGGGACTAGCCGCCCCTACGAGCAGTACTTC.

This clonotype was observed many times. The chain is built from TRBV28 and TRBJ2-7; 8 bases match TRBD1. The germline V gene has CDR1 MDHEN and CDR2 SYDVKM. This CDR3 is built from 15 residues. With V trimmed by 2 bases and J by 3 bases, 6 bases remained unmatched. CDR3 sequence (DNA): TGTGCCAGCAGTTTAGACAGGGGAGCCCTCTACGAGCAGTACTTC. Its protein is CASSLDRGALYEQYF.

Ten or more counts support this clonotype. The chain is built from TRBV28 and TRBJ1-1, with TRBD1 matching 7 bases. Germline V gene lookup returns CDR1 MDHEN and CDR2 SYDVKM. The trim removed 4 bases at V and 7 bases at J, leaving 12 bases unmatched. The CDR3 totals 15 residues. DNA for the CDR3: TGTGCCAGCAGTTCTCAGGGGGTCGGAATCATTGAAGCTTTCTTT. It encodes CASSSQGVGIIEAFF.

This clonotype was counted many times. CDR3 region: CSAGGGRDTIYF. CDR3 DNA: TGCAGTGCTGGGGGCGGCCGGGACACCATATATTTT. The rearrangement links TRBV20-1 to TRBJ1-3, with TRBD1 as a possible D gene (6 bases). Germline V lookup: CDR1 DFQATT, CDR2 SNEGSKA (reference sequence). The CDR3 is 12 amino acids. The germline V and J ends were trimmed by 5 bases and 8 bases, with 13 bases remaining between them.

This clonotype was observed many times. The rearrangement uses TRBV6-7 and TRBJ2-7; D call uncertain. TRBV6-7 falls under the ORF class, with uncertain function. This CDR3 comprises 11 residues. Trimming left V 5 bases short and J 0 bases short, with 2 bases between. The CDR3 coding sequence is TGTGCCAGCAGTCCCTCCTACGAGCAGTACTTC. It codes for CASSPSYEQYF.

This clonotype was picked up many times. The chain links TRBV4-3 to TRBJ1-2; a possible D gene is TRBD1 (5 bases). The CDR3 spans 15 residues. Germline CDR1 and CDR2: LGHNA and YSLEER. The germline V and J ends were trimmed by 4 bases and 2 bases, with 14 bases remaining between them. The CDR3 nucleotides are TGCGCCAGCAGCCCAAGCGGGGCAGCGAACTATGGCTACACCTTC. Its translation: CASSPSGAANYGYTF.

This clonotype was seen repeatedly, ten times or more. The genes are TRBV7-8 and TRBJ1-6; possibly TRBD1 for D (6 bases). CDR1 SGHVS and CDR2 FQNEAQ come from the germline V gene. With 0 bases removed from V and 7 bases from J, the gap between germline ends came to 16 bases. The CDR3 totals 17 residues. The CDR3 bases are TGTGCCAGCAGCTTAGCTCACCCCGGGACACAAAATTCACCCCTCCACTTT. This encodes CASSLAHPGTQNSPLHF.

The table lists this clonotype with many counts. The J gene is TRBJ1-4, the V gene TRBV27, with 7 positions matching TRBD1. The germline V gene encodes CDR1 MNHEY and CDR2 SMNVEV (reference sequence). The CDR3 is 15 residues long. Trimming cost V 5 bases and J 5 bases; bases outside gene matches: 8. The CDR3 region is CASSQTGPNNEKLFF. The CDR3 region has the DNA TGTGCCAGCAGTCAGACAGGGCCGAACAATGAAAAACTGTTTTTT.

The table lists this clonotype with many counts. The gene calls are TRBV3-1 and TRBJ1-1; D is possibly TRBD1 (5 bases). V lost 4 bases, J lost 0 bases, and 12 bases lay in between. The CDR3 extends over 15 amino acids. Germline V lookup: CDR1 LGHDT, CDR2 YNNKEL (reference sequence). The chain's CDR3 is CASSRGAGLNTEAFF. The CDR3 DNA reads TGTGCCAGCAGCCGAGGAGCAGGGCTGAACACTGAAGCTTTCTTT.

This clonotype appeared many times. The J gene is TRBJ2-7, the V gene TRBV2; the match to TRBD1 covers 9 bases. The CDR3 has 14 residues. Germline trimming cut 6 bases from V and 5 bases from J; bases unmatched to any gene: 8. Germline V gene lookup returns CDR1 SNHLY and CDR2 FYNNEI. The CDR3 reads CASSSTGGKNEQYF. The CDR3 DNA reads TGTGCCAGCAGCAGTACAGGGGGCAAGAACGAGCAGTACTTC.

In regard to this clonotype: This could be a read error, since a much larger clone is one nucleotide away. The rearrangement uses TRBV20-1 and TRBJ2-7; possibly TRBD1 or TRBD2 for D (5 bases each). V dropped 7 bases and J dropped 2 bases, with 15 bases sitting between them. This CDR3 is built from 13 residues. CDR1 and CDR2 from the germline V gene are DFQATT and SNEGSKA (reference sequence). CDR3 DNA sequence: TGCAGTGTTCGAGGGACCTGCCCCTACGAGCAGTACTTC. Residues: CSVRGTCPYEQYF.

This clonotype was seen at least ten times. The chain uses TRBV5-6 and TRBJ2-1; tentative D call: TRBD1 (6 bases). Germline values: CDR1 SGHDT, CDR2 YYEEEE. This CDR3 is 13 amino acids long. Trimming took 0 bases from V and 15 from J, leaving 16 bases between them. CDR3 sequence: CASSLVVGARLFF. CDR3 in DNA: TGTGCCAGCAGCTTGGTGGTGGGGGCTAGACTGTTCTTC.

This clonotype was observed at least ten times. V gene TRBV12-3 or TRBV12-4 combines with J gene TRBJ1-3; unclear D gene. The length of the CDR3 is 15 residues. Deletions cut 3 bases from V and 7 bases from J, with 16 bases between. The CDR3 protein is CASSLGTEMVNTIYF. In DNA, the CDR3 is TGTGCCAGCAGTTTGGGCACAGAAATGGTGAACACCATATATTTT.

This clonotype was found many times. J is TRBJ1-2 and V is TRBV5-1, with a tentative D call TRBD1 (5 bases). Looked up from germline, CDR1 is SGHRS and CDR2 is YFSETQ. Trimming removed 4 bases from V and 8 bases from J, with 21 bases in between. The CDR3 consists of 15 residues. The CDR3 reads CASSPIALAQEGYTF. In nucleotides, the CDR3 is TGCGCCAGCAGCCCTATTGCTTTGGCACAGGAGGGCTACACCTTC.

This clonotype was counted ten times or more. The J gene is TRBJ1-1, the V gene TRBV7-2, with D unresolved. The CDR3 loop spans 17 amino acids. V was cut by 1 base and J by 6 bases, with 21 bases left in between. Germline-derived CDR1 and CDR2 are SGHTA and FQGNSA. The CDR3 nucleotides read TGTGCCAGCAGCTTAGTTGGCCCCTTCCGCGCGGAGGCTGAAGCTTTCTTT. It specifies CASSLVGPFRAEAEAFF.

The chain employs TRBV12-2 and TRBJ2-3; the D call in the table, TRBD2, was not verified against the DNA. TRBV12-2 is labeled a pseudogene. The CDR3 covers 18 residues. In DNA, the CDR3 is TGTGCAAGTCGCGTAGGGCCCGGAAAAAAGACCCTAAGAGGGACGCAGTATTTT. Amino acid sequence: CASRVGPGKKTLRGTQYF.

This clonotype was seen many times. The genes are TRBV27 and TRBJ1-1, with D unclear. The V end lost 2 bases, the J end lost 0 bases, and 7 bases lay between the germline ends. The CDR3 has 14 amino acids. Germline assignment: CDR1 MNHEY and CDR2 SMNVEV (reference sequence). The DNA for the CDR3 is TGTGCCAGCAGTTTAAGTCGCATGAACACTGAAGCTTTCTTT. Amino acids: CASSLSRMNTEAFF.

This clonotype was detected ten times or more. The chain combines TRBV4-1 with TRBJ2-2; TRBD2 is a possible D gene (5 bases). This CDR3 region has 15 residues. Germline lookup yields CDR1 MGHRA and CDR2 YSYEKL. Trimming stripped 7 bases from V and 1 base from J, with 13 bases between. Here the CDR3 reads CASKIRGENTGELFF. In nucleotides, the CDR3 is TGCGCCAGCAAAATCCGGGGAGAGAACACCGGGGAGCTGTTTTTT.

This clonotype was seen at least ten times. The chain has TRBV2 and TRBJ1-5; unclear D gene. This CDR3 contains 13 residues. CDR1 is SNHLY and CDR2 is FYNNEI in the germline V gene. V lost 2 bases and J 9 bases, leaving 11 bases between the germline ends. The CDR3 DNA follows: TGTGCCAGCAGTGAAAGCGCGTTGAGGCCCCAGCATTTT. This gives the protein CASSESALRPQHF.

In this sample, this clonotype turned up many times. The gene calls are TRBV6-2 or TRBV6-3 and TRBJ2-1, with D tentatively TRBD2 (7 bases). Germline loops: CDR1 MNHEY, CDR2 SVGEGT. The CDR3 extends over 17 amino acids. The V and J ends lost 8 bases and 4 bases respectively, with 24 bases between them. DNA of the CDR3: TGTGCCAGCCTTCTGTCCGGGGGGCCACAAAGTTACAATGAGCAGTTCTTC. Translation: CASLLSGGPQSYNEQFF.

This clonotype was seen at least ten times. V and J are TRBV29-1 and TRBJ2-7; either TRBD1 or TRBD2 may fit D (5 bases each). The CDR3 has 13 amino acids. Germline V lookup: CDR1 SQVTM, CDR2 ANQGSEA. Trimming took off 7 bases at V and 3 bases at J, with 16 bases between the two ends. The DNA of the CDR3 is TGCAGCGCCCTCCGGGACGGTCGCTACGAGCAGTACTTC. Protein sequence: CSALRDGRYEQYF.